The clone carrying this T cell receptor (beta chain) occurred many times. Antigen: not known. There are 14 residues in the CDR3. Germline loops: CDR1 SGHRS, CDR2 YFSETQ. Between the trimmed V and J ends, which lost 0 bases and 4 bases, there was a span of 10 bases. The data were taken from a study of neurological immune-mediated disorders. Background on the study: Of the approximately 35 patients who had multiple sclerosis, approximately 31 had the relapsing-remitting form and 3 had the secondary progressive form.

Overall study results and limits: The greatest degree of TCR clonal expansion was observed in HTLV-1-associated myelopathy, with the lowest in multiple sclerosis, below that of healthy controls. Phylogenetic grouping assigned the repertoires of 18 of 34 multiple sclerosis patients to a single cluster of related CDR3 sequences. This cluster may be a repertoire-level signature.

TCRdb reprocessed the 5' RACE reads via MiXCR and lists one record per CDR3 protein. The sample yields around 61,000 distinct CDR3 sequences, around 5% seen once. Source material: PBMCs. The V and J genes are TRBV5-1 and TRBJ1-2; D is ambiguous. This sequence was found in a human donor with multiple sclerosis. The donor label of this sample is uncertain. Written as DNA, the CDR3 is TGCGCCAGCAGCTTGGAAAGGGCAGTCTATGGCTACACCTTC. Translating it yields CASSLERAVYGYTF.